This is a list of T cell receptor beta chains from one sample in a study of blood T cell repertoires in COVID-19. Assay: immunoSEQ multiplex PCR; the TCRdb copy retains only in-frame clones and omits some. This sample has fewer than 400,000 clones, with around 82% found just once. Material for sequencing was peripheral blood. The source is a man aged 25-40 years with active or convalescent COVID-19. Each CDR3 is given with its conserved first and last residue. A D gene is named only where the DNA matches it firmly.

D gene	V gene	J gene	CDR3 protein
-	TRBV7-8	TRBJ1-4	CASSTTTREKLFF
TRBD1	TRBV4-3	TRBJ1-6	CASSQDSFDRGHNSPLHF
-	TRBV6-5	TRBJ1-2	CASKQGLYGYTF
TRBD1	TRBV29-1	TRBJ1-2	CSAGGTYGYTF
-	TRBV30	TRBJ2-7	CAWRTGAEQYF
-	TRBV19	TRBJ2-1	CASSIGQNEQFF
-	TRBV27	TRBJ2-3	CASTRADTQYF
TRBD2	TRBV3-1/TRBV3-2	TRBJ2-1	CASSPYLAGSNEQFF
-	TRBV7-3	TRBJ2-1	CASSLNAGSYNEQFF
-	TRBV6-2/TRBV6-3	TRBJ1-4	CASSPLGASNEKLFF
-	TRBV11-3	TRBJ2-1	CASSPGLFSYNEQFF
-	TRBV9	TRBJ2-3	CASSPSARGGDTQYF
TRBD1	TRBV19	TRBJ1-1	CASSVDRVVAFF
-	TRBV7-2	TRBJ1-5	CASSAEVYQPQHF
TRBD1	TRBV6-6	TRBJ2-3	CASSYLDRARTDTQYF
-	TRBV12-5	TRBJ1-1	CASGEGSMNTEAFF
-	TRBV19	TRBJ2-6	CATSGGANVLTF
-	TRBV7-2	TRBJ2-2	CASSRERGGDTGELFF
-	TRBV18	TRBJ2-5	CASSLKDSETQYF
-	TRBV11-1	TRBJ1-2	CASSPSGLNFYGYTF
TRBD1	TRBV15	TRBJ2-3	CATSNGQGSDTQYF
-	TRBV11-3	TRBJ1-2	CASSLENYGYTF
-	TRBV29-1	TRBJ2-1	CSVGDLAGWMGQFF
TRBD2	TRBV5-1	TRBJ2-1	CASIPPGLAGVNQQFF
-	TRBV27	TRBJ1-5	CASSPGGNSNQPQHF
TRBD1	TRBV4-2	TRBJ1-1	CASSLTGTGSTEAFF
-	TRBV4-2	TRBJ1-3	CASSQLHINSGNTIYF
-	TRBV24-1	TRBJ2-1	CATSPRDKPSSYNEQFF
-	TRBV9	TRBJ2-3	CASSGALGSAQSTDTQYF
-	TRBV9	TRBJ2-1	CASSAASASYNEQFF
-	TRBV2	TRBJ2-2	CALGRSGELFF
TRBD1	TRBV12-5	TRBJ2-2	CASGPRQGRNTGELFF
-	TRBV6-5	TRBJ1-2	CASSPREGGSGYTF
TRBD1	TRBV25-1	TRBJ2-7	CASSDHRGDSYEQYF
-	TRBV28	TRBJ2-6	CASIPHRGSGANVLTF
TRBD2	TRBV7-8	TRBJ2-7	CASSRRGGSYEQYF